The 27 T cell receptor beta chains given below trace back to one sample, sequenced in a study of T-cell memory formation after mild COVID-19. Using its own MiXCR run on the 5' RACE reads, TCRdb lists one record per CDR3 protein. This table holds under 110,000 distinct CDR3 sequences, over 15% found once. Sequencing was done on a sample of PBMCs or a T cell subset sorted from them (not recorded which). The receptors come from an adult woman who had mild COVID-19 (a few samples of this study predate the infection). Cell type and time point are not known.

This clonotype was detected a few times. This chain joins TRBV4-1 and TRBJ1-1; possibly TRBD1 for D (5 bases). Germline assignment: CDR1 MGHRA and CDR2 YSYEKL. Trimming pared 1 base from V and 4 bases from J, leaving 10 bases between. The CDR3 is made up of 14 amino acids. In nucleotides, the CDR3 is TGCGCCAGCAGCCAAGGTGACAGAGCCACTGAAGCTTTCTTT. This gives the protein CASSQGDRATEAFF.

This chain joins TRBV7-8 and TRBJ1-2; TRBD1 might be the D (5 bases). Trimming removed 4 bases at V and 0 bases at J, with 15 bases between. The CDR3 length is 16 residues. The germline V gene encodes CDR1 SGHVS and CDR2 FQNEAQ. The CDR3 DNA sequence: TGTGCCAGCAGCTCCCCCCCCGACAGAGCTAACTATGGCTACACCTTC. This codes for CASSSPPDRANYGYTF.

The CDR3 DNA sequence: TGCGCCAGCAGCCTTCGTATAGGCCCTAATTCACCCCTCCACTTT. This gives the protein CASSLRIGPNSPLHF. This chain links TRBV4-1 with TRBJ1-6; no clear D. The CDR3 contains 15 residues. Germline V gene data show CDR1 as MGHRA and CDR2 as YSYEKL. V dropped 4 bases and J dropped 6 bases, with 13 bases sitting between them.

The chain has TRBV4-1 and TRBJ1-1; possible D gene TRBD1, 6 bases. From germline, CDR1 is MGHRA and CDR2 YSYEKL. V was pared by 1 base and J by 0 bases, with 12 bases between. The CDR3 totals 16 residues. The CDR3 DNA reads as TGCGCCAGCAGCCAAGGGCCAGGGGTAATGAACACTGAAGCTTTCTTT. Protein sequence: CASSQGPGVMNTEAFF.

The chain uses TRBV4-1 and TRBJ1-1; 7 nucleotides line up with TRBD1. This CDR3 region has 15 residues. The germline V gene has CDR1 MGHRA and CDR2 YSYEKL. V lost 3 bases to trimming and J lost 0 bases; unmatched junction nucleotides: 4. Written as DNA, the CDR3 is TGCGCCAGCAGCCACCCGACAGGGATGAACACTGAAGCTTTCTTT. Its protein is CASSHPTGMNTEAFF.

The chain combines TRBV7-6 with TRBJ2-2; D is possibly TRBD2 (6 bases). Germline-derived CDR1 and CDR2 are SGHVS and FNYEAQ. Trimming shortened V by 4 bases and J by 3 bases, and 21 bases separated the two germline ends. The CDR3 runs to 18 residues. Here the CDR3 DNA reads TGTGCCAGCAGCTCAACCAGGACCGGGGGATCTTACACCGGGGAGCTGTTTTTT. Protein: CASSSTRTGGSYTGELFF.

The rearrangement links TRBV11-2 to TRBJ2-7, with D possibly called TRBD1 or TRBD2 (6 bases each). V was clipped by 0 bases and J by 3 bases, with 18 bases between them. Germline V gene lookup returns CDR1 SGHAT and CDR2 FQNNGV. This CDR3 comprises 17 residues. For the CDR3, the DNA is TGTGCCAGCAGCTTAGATGGGGCGACTAGGGGACACTACGAGCAGTACTTC. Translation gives CASSLDGATRGHYEQYF.

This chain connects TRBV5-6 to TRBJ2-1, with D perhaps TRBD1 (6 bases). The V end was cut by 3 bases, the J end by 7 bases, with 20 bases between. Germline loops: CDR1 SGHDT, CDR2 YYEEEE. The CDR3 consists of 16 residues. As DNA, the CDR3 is TGTGCCAGCAGCTCAGGGGTCTGGGGTATGGTGAATGAGCAGTTCTTC. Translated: CASSSGVWGMVNEQFF.

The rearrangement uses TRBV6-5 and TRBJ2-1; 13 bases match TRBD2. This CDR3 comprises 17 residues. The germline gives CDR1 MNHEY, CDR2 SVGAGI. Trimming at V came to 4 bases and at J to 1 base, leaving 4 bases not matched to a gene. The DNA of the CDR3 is TGTGCCAGCAGTTGGGGACTAGCGGGAAATTCCTACAATGAGCAGTTCTTC. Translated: CASSWGLAGNSYNEQFF.

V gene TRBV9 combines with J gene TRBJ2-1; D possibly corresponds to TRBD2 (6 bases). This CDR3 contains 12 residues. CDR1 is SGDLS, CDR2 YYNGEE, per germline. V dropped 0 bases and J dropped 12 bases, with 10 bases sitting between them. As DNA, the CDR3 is TGTGCCAGCAGCGTAGCTCCGGGAGCGCAGTTCTTC. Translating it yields CASSVAPGAQFF. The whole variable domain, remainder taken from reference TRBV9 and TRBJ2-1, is DSGVTQTPKHLITATGQRVTLRCSPRSGDLSVYWYQQSLDQGLQFLIQYYNGEERAKGNILERFSAQQFPDLHSELNLSSLELGDSALYFCASSVAPGAQFFGPGTRLTVL.

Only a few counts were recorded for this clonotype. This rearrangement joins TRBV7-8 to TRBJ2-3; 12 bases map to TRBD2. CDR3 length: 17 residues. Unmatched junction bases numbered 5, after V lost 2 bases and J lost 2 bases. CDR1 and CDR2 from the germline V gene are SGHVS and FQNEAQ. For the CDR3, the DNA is TGTGCCAGCAGCTTACGGACTAGCGGGGTTTCCACAGATACGCAGTATTTT. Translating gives CASSLRTSGVSTDTQYF.

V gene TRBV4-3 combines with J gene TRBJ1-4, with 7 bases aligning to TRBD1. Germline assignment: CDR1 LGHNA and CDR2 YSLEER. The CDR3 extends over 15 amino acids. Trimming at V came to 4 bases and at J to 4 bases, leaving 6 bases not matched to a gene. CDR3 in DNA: TGCGCCAGCAGCCCGTGGACAGGCGGTAATGAAAAACTGTTTTTT. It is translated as CASSPWTGGNEKLFF.

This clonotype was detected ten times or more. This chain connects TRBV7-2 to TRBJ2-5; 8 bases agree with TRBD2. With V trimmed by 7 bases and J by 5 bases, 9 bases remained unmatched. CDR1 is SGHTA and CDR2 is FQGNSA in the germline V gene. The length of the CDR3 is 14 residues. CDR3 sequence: CASTQAGDRETQYF. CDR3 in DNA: TGTGCCAGCACCCAAGCGGGAGATCGGGAGACCCAGTACTTC.

The CDR3 sequence: CASSQDFGERAYNEQFF. CDR3 in DNA: TGCGCCAGCAGCCAAGATTTCGGAGAGAGGGCCTACAATGAGCAGTTCTTC. The gene calls are TRBV4-3 and TRBJ2-1; D perhaps matches TRBD2 (5 bases). This CDR3 comprises 17 residues. Germline CDR1 reads LGHNA; CDR2 reads YSLEER. The ends were cut back, 0 bases at V and 2 bases at J, with 14 bases in the middle.

CDR3 nucleotides: TGTGCCAGCAGTGAACTAGTGGGACAAGAGACCCAGTACTTC. It translates to CASSELVGQETQYF. The chain carries TRBV6-1 and TRBJ2-5, with D unresolved. Trimming removed 2 bases from V and 2 bases from J, with 9 bases in between. Looked up from germline, CDR1 is MNHNS and CDR2 is SASEGT. The CDR3 has 14 residues.

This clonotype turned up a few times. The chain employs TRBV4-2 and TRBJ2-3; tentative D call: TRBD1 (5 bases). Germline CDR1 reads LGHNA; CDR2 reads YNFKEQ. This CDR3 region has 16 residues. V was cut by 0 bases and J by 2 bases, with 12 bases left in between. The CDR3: CASSQEAGSFTDTQYF. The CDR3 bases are TGTGCCAGCAGCCAAGAAGCAGGGTCGTTCACAGATACGCAGTATTTT.

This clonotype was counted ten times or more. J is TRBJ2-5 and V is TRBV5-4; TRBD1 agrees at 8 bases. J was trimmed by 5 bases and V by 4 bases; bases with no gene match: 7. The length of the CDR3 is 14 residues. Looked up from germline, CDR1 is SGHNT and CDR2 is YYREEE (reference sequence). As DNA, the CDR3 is TGTGCCAGCAGCCCCTGGACAGGGTTGGAGACCCAGTACTTC. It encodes CASSPWTGLETQYF.

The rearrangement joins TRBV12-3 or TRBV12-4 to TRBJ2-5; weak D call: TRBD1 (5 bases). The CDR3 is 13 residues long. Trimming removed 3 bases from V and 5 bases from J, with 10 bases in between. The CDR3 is CASSLSGLETQYF. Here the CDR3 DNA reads TGTGCCAGCAGTTTGTCAGGGCTGGAGACCCAGTACTTC.

CDR3 residues: CASSRHQRDTEAFF. For the CDR3, the DNA is TGTGCCAGCAGCCGCCACCAGAGAGACACTGAAGCTTTCTTT. The chain has TRBV7-8 and TRBJ1-1, with no clear D. The germline gives CDR1 SGHVS, CDR2 FQNEAQ. Trimming shortened V by 5 bases and J by 3 bases, and 13 bases separated the two germline ends. The CDR3 is 14 amino acids.

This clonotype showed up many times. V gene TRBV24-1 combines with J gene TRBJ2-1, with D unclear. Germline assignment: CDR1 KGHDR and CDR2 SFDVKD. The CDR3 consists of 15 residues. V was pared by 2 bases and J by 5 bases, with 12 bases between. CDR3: CATSDSWTRDNEQFF. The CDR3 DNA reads TGTGCCACCAGTGATTCGTGGACCAGAGACAATGAGCAGTTCTTC.

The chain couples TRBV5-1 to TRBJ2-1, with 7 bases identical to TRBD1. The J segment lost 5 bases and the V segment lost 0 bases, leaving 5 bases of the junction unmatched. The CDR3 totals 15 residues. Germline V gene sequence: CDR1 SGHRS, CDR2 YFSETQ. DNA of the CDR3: TGCGCCAGCAGCTTGGACAGGGGTAGCGACAATGAGCAGTTCTTC. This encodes CASSLDRGSDNEQFF.

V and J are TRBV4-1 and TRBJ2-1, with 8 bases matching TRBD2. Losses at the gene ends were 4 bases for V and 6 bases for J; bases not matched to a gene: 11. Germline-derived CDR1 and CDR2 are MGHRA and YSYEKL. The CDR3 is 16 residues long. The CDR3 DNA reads TGCGCCAGCAGCCCAAAACAACGGGGGGGTAGCAATGAGCAGTTCTTC. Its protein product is CASSPKQRGGSNEQFF.

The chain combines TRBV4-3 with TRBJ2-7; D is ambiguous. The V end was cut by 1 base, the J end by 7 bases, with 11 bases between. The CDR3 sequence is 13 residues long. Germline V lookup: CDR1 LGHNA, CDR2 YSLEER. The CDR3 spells CASSQGKNSEQYF. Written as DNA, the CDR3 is TGCGCCAGCAGCCAAGGAAAGAATTCGGAGCAGTACTTC.

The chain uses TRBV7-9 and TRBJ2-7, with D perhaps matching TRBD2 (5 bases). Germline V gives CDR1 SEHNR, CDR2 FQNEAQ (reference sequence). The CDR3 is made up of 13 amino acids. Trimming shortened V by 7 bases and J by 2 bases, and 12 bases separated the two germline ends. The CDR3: CASTRTSPYEQYF. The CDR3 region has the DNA TGTGCCAGCACCCGGACTTCCCCCTACGAGCAGTACTTC.

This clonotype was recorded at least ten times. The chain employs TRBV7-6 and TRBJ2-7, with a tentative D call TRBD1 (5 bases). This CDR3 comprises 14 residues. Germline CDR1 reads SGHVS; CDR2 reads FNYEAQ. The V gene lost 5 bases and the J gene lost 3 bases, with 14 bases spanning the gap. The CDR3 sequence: CASSGLGDSYEQYF. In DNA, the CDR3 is TGTGCCAGCAGCGGCTTAGGAGACAGCTACGAGCAGTACTTC.

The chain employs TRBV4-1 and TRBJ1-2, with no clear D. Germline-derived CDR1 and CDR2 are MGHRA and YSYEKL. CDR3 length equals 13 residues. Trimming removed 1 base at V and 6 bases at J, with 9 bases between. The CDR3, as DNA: TGCGCCAGCAGCCAAGTATCGGGGAATGGCTACACCTTC. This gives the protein CASSQVSGNGYTF.

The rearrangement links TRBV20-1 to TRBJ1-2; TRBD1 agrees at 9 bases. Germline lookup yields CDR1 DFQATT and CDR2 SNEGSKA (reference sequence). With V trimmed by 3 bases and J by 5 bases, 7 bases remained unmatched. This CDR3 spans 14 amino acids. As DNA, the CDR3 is TGCAGTGCTAGGCCCCCGGGACAGGGATATGGCTACACCTTC. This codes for CSARPPGQGYGYTF.